This T cell receptor (beta chain) was recorded in a study of blood T cell repertoires in COVID-19. Clones were read by immunoSEQ multiplex PCR, and TCRdb kept only the in-frame ones, dropping some. This sample has 90,000 to 150,000 clones, with 75% to 85% found just once. Germline lookup yields CDR1 LNHDA and CDR2 SQIVND (reference sequence). Trimming shortened V by 5 bases and J by 2 bases, and 16 bases separated the two germline ends. This CDR3 has 15 amino acids. The source is a woman aged 80 or over with acute or convalescent COVID-19. V and J are TRBV19 and TRBJ2-7, with D maybe TRBD1 (5 bases). The sequenced sample was peripheral blood. The CDR3 loop reads CASSLGQASTYEQYF. For the CDR3, the DNA is TGTGCCAGTAGTCTGGGGCAGGCAAGCACCTACGAGCAGTACTTC.